The next 19 T cell receptor beta chains were all read from a single sample in a study of blood T cell repertoires in COVID-19. Produced via immunoSEQ multiplex PCR; TCRdb's table is partial and in-frame only. The profile shows 61,000 or so clones, 88% of them singletons. The sequenced sample consisted of peripheral blood. The source of these receptors is a woman aged 80 or over with active COVID-19.

The V call is TRBV11-1, the J call TRBJ2-2, with a possible D match to TRBD2 (7 bases). This CDR3 is 15 amino acids long. V was clipped by 7 bases and J by 4 bases, with 16 bases between them. The germline gives CDR1 SGHAT, CDR2 FQDESV (reference sequence). CDR3 nucleotide sequence: TGTGCCAGCAACCACCGGGGGGCGGGCACCGGGGAGCTGTTTTTT. Encoded protein: CASNHRGAGTGELFF.

The chain links TRBV5-4 to TRBJ1-3; D is possibly TRBD1 (6 bases). In germline, CDR1 is SGHNT, CDR2 YYREEE (reference sequence). V lost 4 bases and J lost 6, with 14 bases in between. The CDR3 runs 14 residues. The DNA of the CDR3 is TGTGCCAGCAGCCGACAGGCCTCACCAAACACCATATATTTT. It codes for CASSRQASPNTIYF. Supplemented by reference TRBV5-4 and TRBJ1-3, the full variable domain reads ETGVTQSPTHLIKTRGQQVTLRCSSQSGHNTVSWYQQALGQGPQFIFQYYREEENGRGNFPPRFSGLQFPNYSSELNVNALELDDSALYLCASSRQASPNTIYFGEGSWLTVV.

The V and J genes are TRBV19 and TRBJ1-1, with 9 bases identical to TRBD1. Looked up from germline, CDR1 is LNHDA and CDR2 is SQIVND (reference sequence). With V trimmed by 4 bases and J by 4 bases, 7 bases remained unmatched. The CDR3 extends over 15 amino acids. The CDR3 DNA reads TGTGCCAGTAGTAAGACAGGGGGTTGGGGCACTGAAGCTTTCTTT. Translated: CASSKTGGWGTEAFF.

This clone came up once. The chain has TRBV7-3 and TRBJ2-3, with 8 bases matching TRBD2. The trim removed 0 bases at V and 2 bases at J, leaving 7 bases unmatched. Germline CDR1 is SGHTA and CDR2 is FQGTGA. The CDR3 totals 17 residues. This chain's CDR3 is CASSLTGGGGPTDTQYF. CDR3 bases: TGTGCCAGCAGCTTAACAGGTGGCGGGGGGCCCACAGATACGCAGTATTTT.

The rearrangement uses TRBV5-1 and TRBJ2-3, with 10 bases fitting TRBD1. Germline V gene data show CDR1 as SGHRS and CDR2 as YFSETQ. The CDR3 contains 17 residues. The V gene end was trimmed by 3 bases and the J gene end by 3 bases; junction bases not matched to a gene: 10. The CDR3 DNA reads TGCGCCAGCAGCTCTGGTGGGACAGGGGTTCGGACAGATACGCAGTATTTT. Translated, it gives CASSSGGTGVRTDTQYF.

This clone was detected only a few times. The rearrangement links TRBV7-2 to TRBJ2-3; 7 bases fit TRBD2. The CDR3 is made up of 15 amino acids. CDR1 and CDR2 from the germline V gene are SGHTA and FQGNSA. The V gene end was trimmed by 0 bases and the J gene end by 4 bases; junction bases not matched to a gene: 4. CDR3 sequence reads: CASSLAGGGADTQYF. The CDR3 coding sequence is TGTGCCAGCAGCTTAGCGGGGGGAGGGGCAGATACGCAGTATTTT.

The genes are TRBV29-1 and TRBJ1-1, with 7 bases fitting TRBD1. V dropped 4 bases and J dropped 3; count of bases not matched to a gene: 5. This CDR3 spans 13 amino acids. Germline CDR1 is SQVTM and CDR2 is ANQGSEA. CDR3 residues: CSVVRRGDTEAFF. The DNA of the CDR3 is TGCAGCGTTGTTCGCAGGGGGGACACTGAAGCTTTCTTT.

The chain combines TRBV27 with TRBJ2-3, with D possibly matching TRBD1 (6 bases). V shed 5 bases and J shed 0 bases, with 18 bases lying between them. The CDR3 runs to 17 residues. The germline V gene has CDR1 MNHEY and CDR2 SMNVEV (reference sequence). The CDR3 loop reads CASSPHPRGLSTDTQYF. The CDR3 DNA follows: TGTGCCAGCAGTCCACACCCCAGGGGCCTGAGCACAGATACGCAGTATTTT.

This clone is a singleton in its sample. The chain joins TRBV5-6 to TRBJ2-2; D is unresolved. Germline CDR1 and CDR2: SGHDT and YYEEEE. This CDR3 region has 14 residues. Trimming pared 2 bases from V and 3 bases from J, leaving 8 bases between. CDR3 residues: CASSFRPDTGELFF. The CDR3 DNA follows: TGTGCCAGCAGCTTCAGGCCGGACACCGGGGAGCTGTTTTTT.

The count of this clone is one. The V gene is TRBV7-3, the J gene TRBJ2-3, with 9 bases matching TRBD2. Germline V gene lookup returns CDR1 SGHTA and CDR2 FQGTGA. V lost 4 bases to trimming and J lost 7 bases; unmatched junction nucleotides: 9. The CDR3 runs to 15 residues. CDR3 loop: CASSSPGSGGHTQYF. CDR3 bases: TGTGCCAGCAGCTCCCCAGGTAGCGGGGGACATACGCAGTATTTT.

The chain has TRBV30 and TRBJ1-4; 10 bases are a match to TRBD1. Germline CDR1 GTSNPN, CDR2 SVGIG (reference sequence). This CDR3 region has 15 residues. V lost 1 base and J lost 8; bases outside the gene matches: 7. The CDR3 DNA sequence: TGTGCCTGGAGTGGGGACAGGGGTCGTCGGGAAAAACTGTTTTTT. Translated, it gives CAWSGDRGRREKLFF.

The chain carries TRBV30 and TRBJ2-3; 9 nucleotides match TRBD1. Germline trimming cut 5 bases from V and 8 bases from J; bases unmatched to any gene: 5. The CDR3 is 12 residues long. Germline-derived CDR1 and CDR2 are GTSNPN and SVGIG (reference sequence). CDR3 in amino acids: CAWETGGATQYF. In DNA form, the CDR3 reads TGTGCCTGGGAGACAGGGGGGGCTACGCAGTATTTT.

The genes are TRBV4-2 and TRBJ1-1, with TRBD1 matching over 9 bases. V shed 2 bases, J shed 3 bases, and the junction held 10 bases outside the gene matches. Germline assignment: CDR1 LGHNA and CDR2 YNFKEQ. The CDR3 totals 17 residues. DNA for the CDR3: TGTGCCAGCAGCCAACCTTCCGGGACAGGGCAGGACACTGAAGCTTTCTTT. Translation gives CASSQPSGTGQDTEAFF.

The V and J genes are TRBV28 and TRBJ2-7, with 10 nucleotides matching TRBD1. The CDR3 covers 15 residues. CDR1 is MDHEN, CDR2 SYDVKM, per germline. V trimming: 4 bases; J trimming: 3 bases; junction bases outside the gene matches: 6. The CDR3 protein is CASSSSGTGVYEQYF. CDR3 DNA: TGTGCCAGCAGTTCCTCCGGGACAGGGGTCTACGAGCAGTACTTC.

V gene TRBV5-1 combines with J gene TRBJ2-2; D might be TRBD2 (6 bases). This CDR3 is 17 amino acids long. Trimming pared 3 bases from V and 1 base from J, leaving 16 bases between. Germline assignment: CDR1 SGHRS and CDR2 YFSETQ. CDR3 protein: CASSSGRGRGNTGELFF. CDR3 in DNA: TGCGCCAGCAGCTCGGGGCGGGGCCGGGGGAACACCGGGGAGCTGTTTTTT.

The V call is TRBV5-4, the J call TRBJ2-3, with D possibly being TRBD2 (6 bases). Germline CDR1 SGHNT, CDR2 YYREEE (reference sequence). V lost 0 bases, J lost 4 bases, and 9 bases lay in between. CDR3 size: 14 residues. The DNA of the CDR3 is TGTGCCAGCAGCTTGGAGGTAGCGGCAGATACGCAGTATTTT. Its protein product is CASSLEVAADTQYF.

V is TRBV5-6 and J is TRBJ2-2, with D perhaps matching TRBD1 (6 bases). The CDR3 runs 14 residues. The germline gives CDR1 SGHDT, CDR2 YYEEEE. Trimming left V 4 bases short and J 7 bases short, with 14 bases between. DNA of the CDR3: TGTGCCAGCAGCGGGGGCCTCGGCCTCGGGGAGCTGTTTTTT. Translation: CASSGGLGLGELFF.

CDR3 DNA: TGTGCCAGCAGTGAATATCTCGGGAACAATGAGCAGTTCTTC. It codes for CASSEYLGNNEQFF. The genes are TRBV25-1 and TRBJ2-1; D may be TRBD2 (5 bases). This CDR3 spans 14 amino acids. Trimming pared 0 bases from V and 5 bases from J, leaving 8 bases between. Germline V lookup: CDR1 MGHDK, CDR2 SYGVNS.

The rearrangement links TRBV30 to TRBJ2-2, with 7 bases matching TRBD2. This CDR3 has 16 residues. CDR1 is GTSNPN, CDR2 SVGIG, per germline (reference sequence). V dropped 4 bases and J dropped 0; count of bases not matched to a gene: 8. This chain's CDR3 is CAWTHGGGTNTGELFF. The CDR3 region has the DNA TGTGCCTGGACACATGGCGGGGGTACGAACACCGGGGAGCTGTTTTTT. Full variable domain (missing parts from reference TRBV30 and TRBJ2-2): SQTIHQWPATLVQPVGSPLSLECTVEGTSNPNLYWYRQAAGRGLQLLFYSVGIGQISSEVPQNLSASRPQDRQFILSSKKLLLSDSGFYLCAWTHGGGTNTGELFFGEGSRLTVL.